The next 12 T cell receptor beta chains were all read from a single sample in a study of cytomegalovirus exposure and HLA in healthy donors (dated by TCRdb to the late 2010s). Libraries were made using the immunoSEQ multiplex PCR assay. A mixture of 60 forward primers for TCR Vbeta segments and 13 reverse primers for TCR Jbeta segments was used in the multiplex PCR. TCRdb mirrors the immuneACCESS table, restricted to in-frame sequences. Some clones are absent from its copies; in checked studies, under half trace to an unresolved V gene, and the reason for the others is unknown. This sample is represented by over 30,000 clones; 84% of them were singletons. 3.6% of the sample rests with the top ten. The sample consisted of PBMCs. These TCRs come from a woman between 18 and 29 years old in good health and CMV-seronegative.

The chain joins TRBV7-9 to TRBJ2-1; TRBD1 is a possible D gene (6 bases). This CDR3 has 14 amino acids. From germline, CDR1 is SEHNR and CDR2 FQNEAQ (reference sequence). V lost 11 bases to trimming and J lost 1 base, with 15 bases between them. The CDR3 nucleotides are TGTGCCGGGGGCGGAGGCAGATCCTACAATGAGCAGTTCTTC. Encoded protein: CAGGGGRSYNEQFF.

The chain is built from TRBV12-2 and TRBJ2-1; the D call TRBD1 from the table was never checked on the DNA. TRBV12-2 is reported as a pseudogene. The CDR3 totals 17 residues. The CDR3 spells CASRIEGWTGGCNEQFF. The CDR3 DNA is TGTGCAAGTCGCATAGAAGGGTGGACAGGGGGCTGTAATGAGCAGTTCTTC.

The sample holds a few counts of this clone. V and J are TRBV19 and TRBJ2-5; perhaps TRBD2 as D (5 bases). The CDR3 extends over 15 amino acids. Trimming took 6 bases from V and 5 from J, leaving 19 bases between them. CDR1 is LNHDA, CDR2 SQIVND, per germline (reference sequence). The CDR3 region has the DNA TGTGCCAGTAGCGAACCGACTAACCGGAGGGAGACCCAGTACTTC. It yields the protein CASSEPTNRRETQYF.

This chain connects TRBV19 to TRBJ1-3; D is unclear. V was shortened by 7 bases and J by 3 bases, with 19 bases between the two germline ends. Germline-derived CDR1 and CDR2 are LNHDA and SQIVND (reference sequence). The CDR3 runs 16 residues. CDR3: CASTTPSAGYGNTIYF. The CDR3 nucleotides read TGTGCCAGTACCACCCCTTCTGCAGGCTATGGAAACACCATATATTTT.

CDR3 residues: CASSSPTASTDTQYF. Here the CDR3 DNA reads TGTGCCAGCAGTTCCCCGACAGCTAGCACAGATACGCAGTATTTT. The genes are TRBV6-5 and TRBJ2-3, with D perhaps TRBD1 (5 bases). This CDR3 region has 15 residues. Between the trimmed V and J ends, which lost 4 bases and 0 bases, there was a span of 11 bases. CDR1 and CDR2 from the germline V gene are MNHEY and SVGAGI.

This clone was picked up a small number of times. CDR3 in DNA: TGTGCCAGCAGTGCCGGGACAGGGAGTGTGAGTACGCAGTATTTT. Translating it yields CASSAGTGSVSTQYF. The V and J genes are TRBV6-1 and TRBJ2-3; the match to TRBD1 covers 9 bases. The CDR3 totals 15 residues. V lost 4 bases to trimming and J lost 8 bases; unmatched junction nucleotides: 10. In germline, CDR1 is MNHNS, CDR2 SASEGT.

The CDR3 loop reads CASSLATDLSTDTQYF. In DNA, the CDR3 is TGCGCCAGCAGCTTGGCGACAGACCTATCCACAGATACGCAGTATTTT. The rearrangement links TRBV5-1 to TRBJ2-3; the D gene is possibly TRBD1 (5 bases). Trimming removed 0 bases at V and 2 bases at J, with 13 bases between. The CDR3 totals 16 residues. CDR1 is SGHRS, CDR2 YFSETQ, per germline.

The J gene is TRBJ2-6, the V gene TRBV29-1; 8 bases map to TRBD1. The CDR3 has 16 amino acids. The V gene's germline CDR1 is SQVTM and CDR2 ANQGSEA. V lost 7 bases, J lost 2 bases, and 10 bases stayed unmatched. The CDR3 reads CSARAGGEAGANVLTF. CDR3 nucleotides: TGCAGCGCCAGGGCAGGGGGCGAGGCTGGGGCCAACGTCCTGACTTTC.

This rearrangement joins TRBV19 to TRBJ2-5; TRBD2 agrees at 7 bases. Looked up from germline, CDR1 is LNHDA and CDR2 is SQIVND (reference sequence). Trimming cost V 5 bases and J 11 bases; bases outside gene matches: 8. The CDR3 covers 12 residues. The DNA for the CDR3 is TGTGCCAGTAGTCCGACTAGCAGGGAGCAGTACTTC. This translates into CASSPTSREQYF. The full variable domain, in which reference TRBV19 and TRBJ2-5 provide the parts outside the CDR3, is DGGITQSPKYLFRKEGQNVTLSCEQNLNHDAMYWYRQDPGQGLRLIYYSQIVNDFQKGDIAEGYSVSREKKESFPLTVTSAQKNPTAFYLCASSPTSREQYFGPGTRLLVL.

A single count supports this clone. This chain joins TRBV7-9 and TRBJ2-7; D is uncertain. Trimming pared 4 bases from V and 1 base from J, leaving 8 bases between. Germline V gene sequence: CDR1 SEHNR, CDR2 FQNEAQ (reference sequence). This CDR3 comprises 13 residues. The CDR3 is CASSSQASYEQYF. CDR3 DNA: TGTGCCAGCAGCTCACAAGCGTCCTACGAGCAGTACTTC.

The chain has TRBV13 and TRBJ2-3; 7 bases align to TRBD2. The CDR3 covers 17 residues. From germline, CDR1 is PRHDT and CDR2 FYEKMQ (reference sequence). V was clipped by 6 bases and J by 0 bases; unmatched bases: 12. The CDR3 protein is CASSRPRLADSTDTQYF. Here the CDR3 DNA reads TGTGCCAGCAGTCGCCCTCGACTAGCCGATAGCACAGATACGCAGTATTTT. Complete variable domain (other parts from reference TRBV13 and TRBJ2-3): AAGVIQSPRHLIKEKRETATLKCYPIPRHDTVYWYQQGPGQDPQFLISFYEKMQSDKGSIPDRFSAQQFSDYHSELNMSSLELGDSALYFCASSRPRLADSTDTQYFGPGTRLTVL.

V gene TRBV19 combines with J gene TRBJ1-1; D might be TRBD1 (6 bases). Trimming stripped 5 bases from V and 3 bases from J, with 13 bases between. This CDR3 has 14 residues. Looked up from germline, CDR1 is LNHDA and CDR2 is SQIVND (reference sequence). The CDR3 nucleotides read TGTGCCAGTAGTGGCAGAGCAGGGGACACTGAAGCTTTCTTT. This encodes CASSGRAGDTEAFF.